The T cell receptor beta chain under discussion was sequenced for a study of blood T cell repertoires in COVID-19. In the study overall: The United States, Italy and Spain supplied acute and convalescent COVID-19 samples.

As processed by the authors: Scientists estimated how many nucleated cells there were by amplifying reference gene primers. Libraries were prepared by immunoSEQ multiplex PCR; TCRdb keeps only in-frame clonotypes and omits some of them. From that table come the V and J calls and clone size; the DNA was used to work out D and trimming. In the table there are about 250,000 clones, approximately 83% of which are singletons. The V end was cut by 4 bases, the J end by 3 bases, with 9 bases between. There are 13 residues in the CDR3. Germline loops: CDR1 WNHNN, CDR2 SYGVQD (reference sequence). The material sequenced was peripheral blood. The receptor was isolated from a human donor in a cohort sampled during active COVID-19. The V gene is TRBV10-1, the J gene TRBJ1-2; the D is unclear. The CDR3 loop is CASSGTQDYGYTF. The CDR3 DNA is TGCGCCAGCAGTGGGACTCAGGACTATGGCTACACCTTC.